This T cell receptor beta chain originates from a study of cytomegalovirus exposure and HLA in healthy donors. PCR involved 60 Vbeta and 13 Jbeta primers. Clones were sequenced by immunoSEQ multiplex PCR, and TCRdb holds only the in-frame ones, with some missing. Among 150,000 to 200,000 clones listed, approximately 82% were seen once. Study-level results: In a later analysis, an Asian-associated ancestry cluster reportedly showed fewer N-insertions than the roughly 730-donor mean.

Of note for this clone: The antigen is unknown.

What was sequenced was PBMCs. This TCR derives from a male donor in good health and CMV-seronegative.

DNA for the CDR3: TGTGCCAGCAGCTTACCGGGACAGGGGAGTACTGAAGCTTTCTTT. Its protein product is CASSLPGQGSTEAFF. The V call is TRBV5-4, the J call TRBJ1-1; TRBD1 matches 10 bases. J lost 5 bases, V lost 2 bases, and 6 bases had no gene match. Looked up from germline, CDR1 is SGHNT and CDR2 is YYREEE (reference sequence). The length of the CDR3 is 15 residues.